This TCR beta chain was retrieved from a study of T cells in localized non-small cell lung cancer. Study-wide points: The study detected a median approximately 50 of the top 100 tumor clones in adjacent lung.

Clones were sequenced by immunoSEQ multiplex PCR, and TCRdb holds only the in-frame ones, with some missing. Among about 18,000 clones, approximately 82% were seen once, and the ten largest hold around 25%. This clone has a single count. Its matching antigen is unknown. Deletions cut 3 bases from V and 1 base from J, with 9 bases between. CDR1 is SQVTM and CDR2 is ANQGSEA in the germline V gene. The length of the CDR3 is 13 residues. The chain couples TRBV29-1 to TRBJ1-1, with D unclear. Sequenced here: peripheral blood, sampled before any cancer treatment. This TCR was recovered from a female donor over 55 with stage I lung adenocarcinoma. CDR3 loop: CSVDRHGNTEAFF. CDR3 in DNA: TGCAGCGTTGATCGTCATGGGAACACTGAAGCTTTCTTT. The whole variable domain, remainder taken from reference TRBV29-1 and TRBJ1-1, is SAVISQKPSRDICQRGTSLTIQCQVDSQVTMMFWYRQQPGQSLTLIATANQGSEATYESGFVIDKFPISRPNLTFSTLTVSNMSPEDSSIYLCSVDRHGNTEAFFGQGTRLTVV.